This T cell receptor (beta chain) comes out of a study of response to subunit inactivated influenza vaccine. Findings of the study overall: New T cells are recruited in small numbers by each seasonal influenza vaccination, according to the authors' suggestion.

The sample holds many counts of this clonotype. Antigen unknown. TCRdb passed the RT-PCR reads through MiXCR, listing each CDR3 protein once. Of some 600,000 distinct CDR3 sequences listed, 11% to 15% are singletons. The germline V gene has CDR1 SGHRS and CDR2 YFSETQ. The CDR3 is made up of 14 amino acids. V was pared by 4 bases and J by 3 bases, with 4 bases of the junction left unmatched. This TCR came from a man aged 50 to 60 who received an inactivated influenza vaccine. V and J are TRBV5-1 and TRBJ2-5; 9 nucleotides agree with TRBD1. Sample: PBMCs from blood, taken approximately 15 days before vaccination. CDR3 in DNA: TGCGCCAGCAGCGAATGGGACAGGGAAGAGACCCAGTACTTC. This translates into CASSEWDREETQYF. The whole variable domain, filled in from reference TRBV5-1 and TRBJ2-5, reads KAGVTQTPRYLIKTRGQQVTLSCSPISGHRSVSWYQQTPGQGLQFLFEYFSETQRNKGNFPGRFSGRQFSNSRSEMNVSTLELGDSALYLCASSEWDREETQYFGPGTRLLVL.